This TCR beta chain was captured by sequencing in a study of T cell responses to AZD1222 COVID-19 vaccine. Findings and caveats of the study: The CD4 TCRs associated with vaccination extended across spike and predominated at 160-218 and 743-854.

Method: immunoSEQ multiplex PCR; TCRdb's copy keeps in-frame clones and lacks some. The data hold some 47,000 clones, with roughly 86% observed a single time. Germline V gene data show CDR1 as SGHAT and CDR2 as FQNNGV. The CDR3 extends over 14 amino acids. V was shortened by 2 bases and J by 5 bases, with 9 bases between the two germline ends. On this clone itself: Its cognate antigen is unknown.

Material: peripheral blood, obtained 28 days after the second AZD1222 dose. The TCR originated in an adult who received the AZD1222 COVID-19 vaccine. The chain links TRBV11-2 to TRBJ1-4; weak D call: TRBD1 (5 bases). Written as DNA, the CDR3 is TGTGCCAGCAGCTTAAGCTGGACAAATGAAAAACTGTTTTTT. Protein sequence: CASSLSWTNEKLFF.